This passage covers 13 T cell receptor beta chains from one sample sequenced in a study of T cells in tumors after PD-1 blockade. Produced via immunoSEQ multiplex PCR; TCRdb's table is partial and in-frame only. The sample includes approximately 48,000 clones, roughly 80% of them seen just once. Here the sequenced sample was PBMCs, taken before anti-PD-1 treatment. All receptors derive from a human donor with basal cell carcinoma.

This clone was detected only a few times. The rearrangement links TRBV5-4 to TRBJ1-1, with TRBD1 matching over 7 bases. J lost 4 bases, V lost 2 bases, and 5 bases had no gene match. Germline CDR1 reads SGHNT; CDR2 reads YYREEE (reference sequence). The CDR3 loop spans 14 amino acids. The CDR3 DNA reads TGTGCCAGCAGCTTTCTACAGGGGTCCACTGAAGCTTTCTTT. Translating gives CASSFLQGSTEAFF.

The V call is TRBV7-8, the J call TRBJ2-3; no clear D gene. The CDR3 totals 14 residues. The germline gives CDR1 SGHVS, CDR2 FQNEAQ. V was trimmed by 5 bases and J by 1 base, leaving 10 bases between them. In nucleotides, the CDR3 is TGTGCCAGCAGCACCCGGGCGGGCACAGATACGCAGTATTTT. It codes for CASSTRAGTDTQYF.

Concerning this clone itself: A junction boundary mismatches the germline segment, possibly from a read error. The chain employs TRBV27 and TRBJ1-4; perhaps TRBD1 as D (6 bases). This CDR3 is built from 17 residues. Germline V gene data show CDR1 as MNHEY and CDR2 as SMNVEV (reference sequence). CDR3 DNA sequence: TGTGCCAGCAGTCTATCACCGGACAGCCTAAATGACGAAAAACTGTTTTTT. This codes for CASSLSPDSLNDEKLFF. Using reference TRBV27 and TRBJ1-4 for the parts outside the CDR3, the full variable domain is EAQVTQNPRYLITVTGKKLTVTCSQNMNHEYMSWYRQDPGLGLRQIYYSMNVEVTDKGDVPEGYKVSRKEKRNFPLILESPSPNQTSLYFCASSLSPDSLNDEKLFFGSGTQLSVL.

The rearrangement uses TRBV6-5 and TRBJ2-6; TRBD2 agrees at 8 bases. The V gene's germline CDR1 is MNHEY and CDR2 SVGAGI. V was pared by 7 bases and J by 3 bases, with 5 bases of the junction left unmatched. The CDR3 spans 15 residues. CDR3 in DNA: TGTGCCAGCACCCCGGGGGGGTTTGGGGCCAACGTCCTGACTTTC. Translating it yields CASTPGGFGANVLTF.

The chain employs TRBV5-5 and TRBJ2-5; tentatively, D is TRBD1 or TRBD2 (6 bases each). This CDR3 is 14 amino acids long. CDR1 is SGHKS and CDR2 is YYEKEE in the germline V gene (reference sequence). V shed 5 bases and J shed 2 bases, with 13 bases lying between them. The CDR3 coding sequence is TGTGCCAGCAGGGAGGGGGGTTTACAAGAGACCCAGTACTTC. Translation: CASREGGLQETQYF.

The chain links TRBV27 to TRBJ1-1; possible D gene TRBD1, 5 bases. The CDR3 loop spans 14 amino acids. Germline assignment: CDR1 MNHEY and CDR2 SMNVEV (reference sequence). V was shortened by 8 bases and J by 1 base, with 14 bases between the two germline ends. DNA of the CDR3: TGTGCCAGCCAATACTCGACAGCGAACACTGAAGCTTTCTTT. This gives the protein CASQYSTANTEAFF.

V gene TRBV28 combines with J gene TRBJ2-7; D unresolved. The CDR3 is 11 amino acids. Trimming pared 4 bases from V and 6 bases from J, leaving 7 bases between. Germline-derived CDR1 and CDR2 are MDHEN and SYDVKM. The CDR3 spells CASSWHFEQYF. The CDR3 region has the DNA TGTGCCAGCAGTTGGCATTTCGAGCAGTACTTC.

Here the CDR3 reads CASGPGTGDETQYF. CDR3 in DNA: TGCGCCAGCGGCCCCGGGACAGGGGACGAGACCCAGTACTTC. The chain has TRBV5-1 and TRBJ2-5; TRBD1 matches at 10 bases. Germline V CDR1 and CDR2: SGHRS, YFSETQ. J gave up 5 bases and V 7 bases, and 8 bases lay outside the gene matches. The CDR3 consists of 14 residues.

The V call is TRBV7-2, the J call TRBJ2-1; 10 nucleotides agree with TRBD2. Per the germline V gene, CDR1 is SGHTA and CDR2 is FQGNSA. The V gene end was trimmed by 2 bases and the J gene end by 0 bases; junction bases not matched to a gene: 4. The CDR3 is 17 amino acids. CDR3 DNA sequence: TGTGCCAGCAGCTTACGACTAGCGGGCCTCTCCTACAATGAGCAGTTCTTC. Translated, it gives CASSLRLAGLSYNEQFF. Complete variable domain (other parts from reference TRBV7-2 and TRBJ2-1): GAGVSQSPSNKVTEKGKDVELRCDPISGHTALYWYRQSLGQGLEFLIYFQGNSAPDKSGLPSDRFSAERTGGSVSTLTIQRTQQEDSAVYLCASSLRLAGLSYNEQFFGPGTRLTVL.

This clone was observed a handful of times. The chain carries TRBV3-1 (or the pseudogene TRBV3-2) and TRBJ2-5; TRBD2 aligns across 7 bases. V dropped 5 bases and J dropped 0; count of bases not matched to a gene: 3. Germline lookup yields CDR1 LGHDT and CDR2 YNNKEL (reference sequence). This CDR3 has 14 amino acids. The CDR3 nucleotides are TGTGCCAGCAGCTTCGGGACTAACCAAGAGACCCAGTACTTC. It encodes CASSFGTNQETQYF.

This clone is judged medium-sized (0.01 to 0.1%). This chain uses TRBV19 with TRBJ1-3, with D possibly TRBD1 on 6 matching bases. The CDR3 contains 14 residues. V was clipped by 9 bases and J by 2 bases, with 14 bases between them. Germline values: CDR1 LNHDA, CDR2 SQIVND (reference sequence). The CDR3 DNA sequence: TGTGCCAGCCTCCATCAGGGGACTGGAAACACCATATATTTT. Translating it yields CASLHQGTGNTIYF. Full variable domain (outside the CDR3, taken from reference TRBV19 and TRBJ1-3): DGGITQSPKYLFRKEGQNVTLSCEQNLNHDAMYWYRQDPGQGLRLIYYSQIVNDFQKGDIAEGYSVSREKKESFPLTVTSAQKNPTAFYLCASLHQGTGNTIYFGEGSWLTVV.

The rearrangement joins TRBV29-1 to TRBJ2-1; 13 bases align to TRBD2. The CDR3 runs 12 residues. Germline V lookup: CDR1 SQVTM, CDR2 ANQGSEA. V gave up 6 bases and J gave up 12 bases; unmatched junction bases: 5. The CDR3 coding sequence is TGCAGCGTGGGGACTAGCGGGGCGCTGCAGTTCTTC. As protein: CSVGTSGALQFF.

This chain connects TRBV2 to TRBJ2-1, with 7 bases aligning to TRBD2. Germline loops: CDR1 SNHLY, CDR2 FYNNEI. The CDR3 consists of 12 residues. Germline trimming cut 3 bases from V and 9 bases from J; bases unmatched to any gene: 2. This chain's CDR3 is CASSESGGEQFF. CDR3 DNA: TGTGCCAGCAGTGAGTCGGGGGGTGAGCAGTTCTTC.